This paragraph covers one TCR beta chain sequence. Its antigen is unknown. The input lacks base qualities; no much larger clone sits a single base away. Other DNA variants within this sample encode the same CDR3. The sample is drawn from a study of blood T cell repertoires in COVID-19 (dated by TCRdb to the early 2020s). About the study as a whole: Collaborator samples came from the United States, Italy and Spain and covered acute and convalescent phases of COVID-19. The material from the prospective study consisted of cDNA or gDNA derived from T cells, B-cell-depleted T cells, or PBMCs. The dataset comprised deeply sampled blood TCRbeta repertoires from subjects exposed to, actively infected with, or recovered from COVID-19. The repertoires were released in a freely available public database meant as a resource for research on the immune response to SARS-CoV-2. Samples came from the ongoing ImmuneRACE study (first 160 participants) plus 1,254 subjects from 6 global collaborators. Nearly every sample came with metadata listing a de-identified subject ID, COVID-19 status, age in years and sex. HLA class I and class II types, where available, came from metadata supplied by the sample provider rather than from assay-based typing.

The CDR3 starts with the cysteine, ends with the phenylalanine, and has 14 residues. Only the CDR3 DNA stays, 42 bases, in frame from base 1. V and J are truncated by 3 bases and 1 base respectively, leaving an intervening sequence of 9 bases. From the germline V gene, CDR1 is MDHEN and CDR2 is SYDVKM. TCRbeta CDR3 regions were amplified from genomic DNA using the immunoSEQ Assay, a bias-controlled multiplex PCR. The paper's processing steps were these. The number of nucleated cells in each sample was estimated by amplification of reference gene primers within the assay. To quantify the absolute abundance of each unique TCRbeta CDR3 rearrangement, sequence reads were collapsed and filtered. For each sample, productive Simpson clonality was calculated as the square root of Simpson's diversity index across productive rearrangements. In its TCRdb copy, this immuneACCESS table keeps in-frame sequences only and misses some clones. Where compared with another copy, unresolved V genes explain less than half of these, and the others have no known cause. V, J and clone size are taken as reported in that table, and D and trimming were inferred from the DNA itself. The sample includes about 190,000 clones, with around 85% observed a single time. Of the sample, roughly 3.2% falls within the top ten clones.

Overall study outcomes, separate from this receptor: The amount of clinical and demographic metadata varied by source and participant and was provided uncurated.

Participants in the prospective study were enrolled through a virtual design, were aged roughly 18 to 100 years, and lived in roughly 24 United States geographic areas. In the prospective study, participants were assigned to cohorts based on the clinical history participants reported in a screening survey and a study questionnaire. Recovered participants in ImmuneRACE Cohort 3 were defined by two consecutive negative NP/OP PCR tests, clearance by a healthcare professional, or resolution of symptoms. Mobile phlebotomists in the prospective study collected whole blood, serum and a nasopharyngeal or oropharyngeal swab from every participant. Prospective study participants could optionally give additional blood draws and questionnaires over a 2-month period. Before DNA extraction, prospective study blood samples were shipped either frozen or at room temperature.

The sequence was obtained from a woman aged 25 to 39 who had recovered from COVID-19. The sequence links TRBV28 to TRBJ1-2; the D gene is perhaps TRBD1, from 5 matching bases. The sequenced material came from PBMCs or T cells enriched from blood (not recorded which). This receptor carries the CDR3 CASSLGQGNYGYTF. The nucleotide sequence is TGTGCCAGCAGTTTGGGGCAGGGTAACTATGGCTACACCTTC.